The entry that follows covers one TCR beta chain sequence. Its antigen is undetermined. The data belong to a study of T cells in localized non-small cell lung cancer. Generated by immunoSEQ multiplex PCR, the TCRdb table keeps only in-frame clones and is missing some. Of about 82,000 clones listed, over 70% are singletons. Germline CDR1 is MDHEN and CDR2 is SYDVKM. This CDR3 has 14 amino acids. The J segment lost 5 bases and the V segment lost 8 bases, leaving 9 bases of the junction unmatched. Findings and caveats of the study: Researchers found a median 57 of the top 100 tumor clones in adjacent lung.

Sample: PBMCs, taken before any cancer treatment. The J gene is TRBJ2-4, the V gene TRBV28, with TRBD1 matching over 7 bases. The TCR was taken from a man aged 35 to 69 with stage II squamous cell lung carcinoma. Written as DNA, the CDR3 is TGTGCCAGCCTTGATCCAGGGGGTGAAAACATTCAGTACTTC. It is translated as CASLDPGGENIQYF.